Following are 5 T cell receptor beta chains from one sample sequenced in a study of CD8+ T cells in alopecia areata. Stated treatment: oral pan-JAK inhibitor, 5-10 mg twice daily. Reverse transcribed after extraction, RNA yielded cDNA as the sequencing template. The protocol was immunoSEQ multiplex PCR, while the TCRdb copy is restricted to in-frame clones and leaves out a portion. The data show some 200,000 clones, 50% to 60% seen once. Sequenced material: CD4+ T cells sorted from blood, taken at week 4, from a patient treated with tofacitinib. The receptors stem from a human donor with alopecia areata.

The rearrangement joins TRBV30 to TRBJ2-7, with a tentative D call TRBD1 (6 bases). Germline CDR1 is GTSNPN and CDR2 is SVGIG (reference sequence). Trimming stripped 3 bases from V and 1 base from J, with 13 bases between. The CDR3 runs to 14 residues. CDR3 in amino acids: CAWRSTGSSYEQYF. CDR3 coding DNA: TGTGCCTGGAGGTCGACAGGTTCGTCCTACGAGCAGTACTTC.

This chain connects TRBV30 to TRBJ1-2; no clear D. CDR1 is GTSNPN, CDR2 SVGIG, per germline (reference sequence). The V end lost 7 bases, the J end lost 4 bases, and 13 bases lay between the germline ends. The CDR3 covers 12 residues. The CDR3 DNA sequence: TGTGCCTTCGAAGGATGGGCCTATGGCTACACCTTC. Its protein is CAFEGWAYGYTF.

The rearrangement joins TRBV27 to TRBJ2-3; 9 nucleotides match TRBD2. Germline V gene lookup returns CDR1 MNHEY and CDR2 SMNVEV (reference sequence). V shed 10 bases, J shed 0 bases, and the junction held 8 bases outside the gene matches. This CDR3 spans 15 amino acids. The CDR3 region is CATLTLAGSTDTQYF. In DNA form, the CDR3 reads TGTGCCACCCTGACCCTAGCGGGGAGCACAGATACGCAGTATTTT.

This chain joins TRBV7-2 and TRBJ2-7; 9 nucleotides match TRBD1. There are 14 residues in the CDR3. Per germline, CDR1 SGHTA and CDR2 FQGNSA. The ends lost 4 bases at V and 4 bases at J; junction bases unmatched: 5. The CDR3 is CASSSGQGRYEQYF. In DNA, the CDR3 is TGTGCCAGCAGCTCGGGACAGGGTCGATACGAGCAGTACTTC.

V is TRBV2 and J is TRBJ1-5, with a tentative D call TRBD1 (6 bases). This CDR3 contains 15 residues. Trimming shortened V by 3 bases and J by 6 bases, and 15 bases separated the two germline ends. The germline CDR1 and CDR2 sequences are SNHLY and FYNNEI. The CDR3 nucleotides are TGTGCCAGCAGTGAGGTGGGGGTACAGGGTCAGCCCCAGCATTTT. Encoded protein: CASSEVGVQGQPQHF.